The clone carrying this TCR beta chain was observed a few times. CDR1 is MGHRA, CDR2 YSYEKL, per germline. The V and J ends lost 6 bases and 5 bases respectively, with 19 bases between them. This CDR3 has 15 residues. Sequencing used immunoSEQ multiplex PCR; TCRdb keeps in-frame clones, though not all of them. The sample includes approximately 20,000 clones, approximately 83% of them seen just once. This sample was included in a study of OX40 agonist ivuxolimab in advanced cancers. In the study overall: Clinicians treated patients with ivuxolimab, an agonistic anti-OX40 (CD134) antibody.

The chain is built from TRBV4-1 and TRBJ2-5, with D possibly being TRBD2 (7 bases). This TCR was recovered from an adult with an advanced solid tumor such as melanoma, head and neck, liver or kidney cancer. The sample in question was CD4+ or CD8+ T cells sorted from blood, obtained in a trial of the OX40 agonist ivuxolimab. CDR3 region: CASRYSGGLAETQYF. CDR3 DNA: TGCGCCAGCAGGTACTCCGGGGGGCTTGCGGAGACCCAGTACTTC.